The source of this T cell receptor beta chain is a study of blood T cell repertoires in COVID-19. Study context: Material from acute and convalescent COVID-19 was sourced from the United States, Italy and Spain. PBMCs, B-cell-depleted T cells, or T cells provided the cDNA or gDNA that made up the material.

The CDR3 consists of 15 residues. In germline, CDR1 is MNHEY, CDR2 SMNVEV (reference sequence). Trimming left V 4 bases short and J 5 bases short, with 15 bases between. Generated by immunoSEQ multiplex PCR, the TCRdb table keeps only in-frame clones and is missing some. The repertoire holds about 250,000 clones, roughly nine tenths seen once, with about 4.6% in the top ten. The chain joins TRBV27 to TRBJ2-1, with D possibly being TRBD1 (6 bases). Sequences were obtained from peripheral blood. This TCR was sampled from a woman between 40 and 55 years old who had recovered from COVID-19. CDR3 sequence: CASSSRQVWDNEQFF. CDR3 bases: TGTGCCAGCAGTTCAAGACAGGTATGGGACAATGAGCAGTTCTTC.